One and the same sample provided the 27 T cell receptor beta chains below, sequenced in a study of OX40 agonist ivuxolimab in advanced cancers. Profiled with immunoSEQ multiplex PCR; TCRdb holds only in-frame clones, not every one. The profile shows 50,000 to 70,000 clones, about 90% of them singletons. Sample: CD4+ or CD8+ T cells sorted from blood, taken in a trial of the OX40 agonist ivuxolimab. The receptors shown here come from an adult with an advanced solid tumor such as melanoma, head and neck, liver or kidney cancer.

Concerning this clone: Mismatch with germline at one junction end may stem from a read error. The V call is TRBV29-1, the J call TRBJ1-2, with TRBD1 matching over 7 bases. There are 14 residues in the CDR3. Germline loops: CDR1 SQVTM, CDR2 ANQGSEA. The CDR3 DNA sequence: TGCAGCGTTGAAGATATGGGGGACAGAGCACAGACAGACTTC. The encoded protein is CSVEDMGDRAQTDF.

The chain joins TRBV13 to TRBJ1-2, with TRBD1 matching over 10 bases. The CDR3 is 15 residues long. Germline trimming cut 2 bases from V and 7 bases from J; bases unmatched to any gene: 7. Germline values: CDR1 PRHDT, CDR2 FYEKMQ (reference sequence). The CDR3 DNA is TGTGCCAGCAGCTTATGGGACAGGGGAACATGTGGCTACACCTTC. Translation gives CASSLWDRGTCGYTF.

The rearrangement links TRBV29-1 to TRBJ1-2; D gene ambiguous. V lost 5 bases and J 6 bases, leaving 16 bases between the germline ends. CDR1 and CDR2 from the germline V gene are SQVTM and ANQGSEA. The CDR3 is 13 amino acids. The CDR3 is CSVHPMGNDGYTF. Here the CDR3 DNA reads TGCAGCGTTCATCCCATGGGAAACGATGGCTACACCTTC.

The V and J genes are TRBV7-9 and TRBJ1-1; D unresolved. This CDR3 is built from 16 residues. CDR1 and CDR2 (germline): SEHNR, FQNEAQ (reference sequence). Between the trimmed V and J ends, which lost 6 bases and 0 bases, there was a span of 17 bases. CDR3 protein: CASRYPDGEMNTEAFF. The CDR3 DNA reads TGTGCCAGCAGGTACCCCGATGGTGAAATGAACACTGAAGCTTTCTTT.

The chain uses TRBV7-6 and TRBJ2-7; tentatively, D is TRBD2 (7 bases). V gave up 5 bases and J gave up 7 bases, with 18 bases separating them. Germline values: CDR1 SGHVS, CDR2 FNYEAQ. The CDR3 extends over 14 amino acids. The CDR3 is CASSSSGGALEQYF. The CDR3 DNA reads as TGTGCCAGCAGCAGTAGTGGGGGGGCCCTGGAGCAGTACTTC.

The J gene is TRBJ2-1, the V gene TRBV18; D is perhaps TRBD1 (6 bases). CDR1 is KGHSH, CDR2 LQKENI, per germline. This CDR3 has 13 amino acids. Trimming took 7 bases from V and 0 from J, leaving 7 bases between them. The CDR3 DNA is TGTGCCAGCTTAGGGGGCTCCTACAATGAGCAGTTCTTC. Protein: CASLGGSYNEQFF.

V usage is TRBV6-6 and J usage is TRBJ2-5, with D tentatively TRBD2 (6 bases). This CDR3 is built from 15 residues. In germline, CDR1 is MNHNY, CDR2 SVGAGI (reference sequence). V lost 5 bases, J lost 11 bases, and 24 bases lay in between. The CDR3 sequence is CASSGLVGGGGEQYF. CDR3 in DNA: TGTGCCAGCAGTGGTTTAGTGGGGGGAGGTGGGGAGCAGTACTTC.

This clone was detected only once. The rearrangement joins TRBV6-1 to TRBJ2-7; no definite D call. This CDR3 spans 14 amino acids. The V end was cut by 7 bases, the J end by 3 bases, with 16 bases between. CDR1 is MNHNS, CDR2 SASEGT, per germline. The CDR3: CASTLSGRFYEQYF. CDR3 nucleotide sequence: TGTGCCAGCACTTTGTCCGGCCGCTTCTACGAGCAGTACTTC.

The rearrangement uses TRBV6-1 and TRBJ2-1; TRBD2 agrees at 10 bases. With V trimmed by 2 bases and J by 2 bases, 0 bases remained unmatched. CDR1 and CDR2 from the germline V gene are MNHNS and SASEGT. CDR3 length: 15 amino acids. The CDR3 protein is CASSETSGAYNEQFF. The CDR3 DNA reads TGTGCCAGCAGTGAAACTAGCGGGGCCTACAATGAGCAGTTCTTC.

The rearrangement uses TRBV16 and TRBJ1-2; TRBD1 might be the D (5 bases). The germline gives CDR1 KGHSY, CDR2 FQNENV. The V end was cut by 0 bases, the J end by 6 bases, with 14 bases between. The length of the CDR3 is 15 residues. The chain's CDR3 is CASSQSYGVGDGYTF. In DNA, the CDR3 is TGTGCCAGCAGCCAATCGTATGGAGTAGGGGATGGCTACACCTTC.

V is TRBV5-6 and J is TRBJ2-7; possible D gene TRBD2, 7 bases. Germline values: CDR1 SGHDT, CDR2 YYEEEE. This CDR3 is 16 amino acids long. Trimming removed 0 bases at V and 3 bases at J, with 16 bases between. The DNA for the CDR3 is TGTGCCAGCAGCTTGGCTGTGGGGGGGGCTTTCTACGAGCAGTACTTC. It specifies CASSLAVGGAFYEQYF. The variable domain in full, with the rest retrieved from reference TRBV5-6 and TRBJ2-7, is DAGVTQSPTHLIKTRGQQVTLRCSPKSGHDTVSWYQQALGQGPQFIFQYYEEEERQRGNFPDRFSGHQFPNYSSELNVNALLLGDSALYLCASSLAVGGAFYEQYFGPGTRLTVT.

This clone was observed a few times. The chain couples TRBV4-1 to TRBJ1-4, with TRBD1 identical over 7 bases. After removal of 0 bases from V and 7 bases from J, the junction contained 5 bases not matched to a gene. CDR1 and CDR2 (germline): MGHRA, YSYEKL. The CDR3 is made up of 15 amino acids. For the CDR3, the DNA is TGCGCCAGCAGCCAAGATCAGGGGGGGGCTGAAAAACTGTTTTTT. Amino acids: CASSQDQGGAEKLFF.

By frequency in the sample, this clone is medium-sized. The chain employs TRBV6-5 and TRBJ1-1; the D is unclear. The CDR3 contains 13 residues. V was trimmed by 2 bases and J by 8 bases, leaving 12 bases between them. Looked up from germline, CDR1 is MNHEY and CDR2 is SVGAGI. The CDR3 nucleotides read TGTGCCAGCAGTTACGGAAACGACCCCGAAGCTTTCTTT. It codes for CASSYGNDPEAFF.

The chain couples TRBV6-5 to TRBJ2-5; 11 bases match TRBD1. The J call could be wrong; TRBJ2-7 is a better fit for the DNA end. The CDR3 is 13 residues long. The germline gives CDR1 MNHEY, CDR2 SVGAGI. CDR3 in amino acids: CASRGQGVYEQYF. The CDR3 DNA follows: TGTGCCAGCAGGGGACAGGGGGTCTACGAGCAGTACTTC.

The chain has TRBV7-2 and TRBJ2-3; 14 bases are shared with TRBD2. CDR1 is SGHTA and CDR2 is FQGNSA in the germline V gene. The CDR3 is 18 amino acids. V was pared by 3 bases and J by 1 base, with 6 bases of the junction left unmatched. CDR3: CASSFRLAGGQGTDTQYF. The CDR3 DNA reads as TGTGCCAGCAGCTTCCGACTAGCGGGGGGGCAAGGCACAGATACGCAGTATTTT.

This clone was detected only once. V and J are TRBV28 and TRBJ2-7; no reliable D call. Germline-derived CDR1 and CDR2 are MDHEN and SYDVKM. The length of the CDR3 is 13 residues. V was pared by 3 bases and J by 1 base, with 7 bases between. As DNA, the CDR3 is TGTGCCAGCAGTTTTGGGAATTCCTACGAGCAGTACTTC. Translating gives CASSFGNSYEQYF.

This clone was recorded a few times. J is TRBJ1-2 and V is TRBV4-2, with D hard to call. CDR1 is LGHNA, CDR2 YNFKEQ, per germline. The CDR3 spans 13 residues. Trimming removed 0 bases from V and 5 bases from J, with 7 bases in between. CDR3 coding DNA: TGTGCCAGCAGCCAAGATTACGTTTATGGCTACACCTTC. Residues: CASSQDYVYGYTF.

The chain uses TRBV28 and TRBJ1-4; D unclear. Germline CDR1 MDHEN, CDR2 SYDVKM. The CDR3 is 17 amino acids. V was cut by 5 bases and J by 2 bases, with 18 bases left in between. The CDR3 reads CASSPQMGLGTNEKLFF. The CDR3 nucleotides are TGTGCCAGCAGTCCTCAAATGGGTTTAGGGACTAATGAAAAACTGTTTTTT.

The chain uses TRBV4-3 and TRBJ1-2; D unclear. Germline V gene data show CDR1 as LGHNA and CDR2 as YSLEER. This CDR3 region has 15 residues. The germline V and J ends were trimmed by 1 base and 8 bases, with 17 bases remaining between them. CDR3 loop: CASSQVTPPSAGYTF. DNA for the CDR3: TGCGCCAGCAGCCAAGTTACTCCTCCCTCAGCGGGCTACACCTTC.

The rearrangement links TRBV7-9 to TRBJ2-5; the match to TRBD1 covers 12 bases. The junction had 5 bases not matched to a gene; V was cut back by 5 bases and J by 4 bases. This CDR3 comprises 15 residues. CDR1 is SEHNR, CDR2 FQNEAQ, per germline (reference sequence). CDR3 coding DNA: TGTGCCAGCAGCCCGGGACAGGGGGCGCGAGAGACCCAGTACTTC. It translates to CASSPGQGARETQYF.

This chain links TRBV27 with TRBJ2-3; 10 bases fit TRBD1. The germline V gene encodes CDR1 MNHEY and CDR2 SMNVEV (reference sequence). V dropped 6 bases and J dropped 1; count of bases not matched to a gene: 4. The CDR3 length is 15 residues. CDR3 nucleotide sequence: TGTGCCAGCAGCCCAGGGACAGGGGGCACAGATACGCAGTATTTT. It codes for CASSPGTGGTDTQYF.

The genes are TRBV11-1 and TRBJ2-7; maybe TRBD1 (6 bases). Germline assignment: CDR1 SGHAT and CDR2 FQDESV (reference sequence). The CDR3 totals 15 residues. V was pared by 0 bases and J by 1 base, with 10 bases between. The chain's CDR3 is CASSLATTGSYEQYF. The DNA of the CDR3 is TGTGCCAGCAGCTTAGCAACGACAGGTTCCTACGAGCAGTACTTC.

CDR3 nucleotide sequence: TGTGCCAGCATAGGGGATGGGGGCTACACCTTC. Translating gives CASIGDGGYTF. The chain employs TRBV2 and TRBJ1-2, with a tentative D call TRBD1 (5 bases). CDR1 and CDR2 (germline): SNHLY, FYNNEI. The CDR3 loop spans 11 amino acids. Trimming took 7 bases from V and 8 from J, leaving 11 bases between them.

CDR3 residues: CASSESDFTSNEQFF. CDR3 nucleotide sequence: TGCGCCAGCAGTGAGTCGGACTTTACCAGTAATGAGCAGTTCTTC. V is TRBV10-1 and J is TRBJ2-1, with TRBD2 as a possible D gene (5 bases). Trimming stripped 0 bases from V and 7 bases from J, with 13 bases between. The CDR3 loop spans 15 amino acids. CDR1 is WNHNN and CDR2 is SYGVQD in the germline V gene (reference sequence).

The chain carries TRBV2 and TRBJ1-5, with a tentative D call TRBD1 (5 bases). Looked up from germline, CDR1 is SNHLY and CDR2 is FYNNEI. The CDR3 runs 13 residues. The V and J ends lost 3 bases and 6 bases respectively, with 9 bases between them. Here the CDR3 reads CASSDSGTQPQHF. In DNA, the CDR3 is TGTGCCAGCAGTGATTCCGGGACTCAGCCCCAGCATTTT.

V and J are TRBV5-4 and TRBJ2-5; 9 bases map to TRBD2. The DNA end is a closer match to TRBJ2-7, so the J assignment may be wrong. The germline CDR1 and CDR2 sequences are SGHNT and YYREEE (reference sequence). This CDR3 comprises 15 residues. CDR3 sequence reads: CASSFAGGTRSEQYF. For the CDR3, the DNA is TGTGCCAGCAGCTTTGCGGGGGGGACGCGCTCCGAGCAGTACTTC.

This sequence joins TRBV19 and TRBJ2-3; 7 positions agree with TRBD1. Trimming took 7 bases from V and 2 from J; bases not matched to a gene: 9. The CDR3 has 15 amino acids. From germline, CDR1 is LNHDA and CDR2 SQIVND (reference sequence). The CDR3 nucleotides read TGTGCCAGTACCATGACAGGGACCTCCACAGATACGCAGTATTTT. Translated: CASTMTGTSTDTQYF. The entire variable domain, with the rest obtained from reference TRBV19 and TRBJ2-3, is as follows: DGGITQSPKYLFRKEGQNVTLSCEQNLNHDAMYWYRQDPGQGLRLIYYSQIVNDFQKGDIAEGYSVSREKKESFPLTVTSAQKNPTAFYLCASTMTGTSTDTQYFGPGTRLTVL.